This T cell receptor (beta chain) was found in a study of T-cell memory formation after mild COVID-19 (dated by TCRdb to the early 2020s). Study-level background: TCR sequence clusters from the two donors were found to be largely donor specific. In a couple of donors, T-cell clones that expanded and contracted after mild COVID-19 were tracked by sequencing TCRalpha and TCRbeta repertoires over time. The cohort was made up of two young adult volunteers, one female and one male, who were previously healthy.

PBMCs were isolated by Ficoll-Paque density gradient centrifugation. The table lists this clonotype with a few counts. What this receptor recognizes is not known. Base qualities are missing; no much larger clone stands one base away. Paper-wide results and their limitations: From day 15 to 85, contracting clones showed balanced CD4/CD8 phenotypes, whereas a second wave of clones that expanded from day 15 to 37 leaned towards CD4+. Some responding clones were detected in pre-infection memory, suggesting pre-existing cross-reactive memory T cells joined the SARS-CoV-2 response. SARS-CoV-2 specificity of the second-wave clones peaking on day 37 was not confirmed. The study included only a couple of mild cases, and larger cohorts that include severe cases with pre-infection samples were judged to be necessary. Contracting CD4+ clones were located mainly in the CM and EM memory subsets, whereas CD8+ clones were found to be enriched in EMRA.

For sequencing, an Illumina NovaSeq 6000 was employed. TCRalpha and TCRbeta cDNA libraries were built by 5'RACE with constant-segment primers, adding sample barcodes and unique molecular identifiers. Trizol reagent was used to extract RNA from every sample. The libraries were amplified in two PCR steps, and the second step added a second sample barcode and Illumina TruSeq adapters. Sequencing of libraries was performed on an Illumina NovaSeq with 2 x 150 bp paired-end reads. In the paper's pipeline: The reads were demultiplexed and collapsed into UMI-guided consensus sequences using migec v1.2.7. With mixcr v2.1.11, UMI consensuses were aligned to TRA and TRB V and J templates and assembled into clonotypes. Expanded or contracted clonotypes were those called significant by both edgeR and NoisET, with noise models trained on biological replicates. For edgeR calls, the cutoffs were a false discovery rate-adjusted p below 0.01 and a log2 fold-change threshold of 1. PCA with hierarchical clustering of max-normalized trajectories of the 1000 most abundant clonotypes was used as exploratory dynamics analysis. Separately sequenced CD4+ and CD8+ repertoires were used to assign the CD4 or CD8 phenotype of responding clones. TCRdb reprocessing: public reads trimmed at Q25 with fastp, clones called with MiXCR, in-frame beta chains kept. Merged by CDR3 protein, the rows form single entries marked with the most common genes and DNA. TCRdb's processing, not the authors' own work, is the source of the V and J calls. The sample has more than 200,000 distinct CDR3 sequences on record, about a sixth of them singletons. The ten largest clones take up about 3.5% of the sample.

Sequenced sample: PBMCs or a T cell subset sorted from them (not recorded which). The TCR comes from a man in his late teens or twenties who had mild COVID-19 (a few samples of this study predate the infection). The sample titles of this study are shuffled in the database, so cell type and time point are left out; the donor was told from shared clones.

The DNA is as follows: TGTGCCAGCAGTTTTCACGACAGGGTCGGCACTGAAGCTTTCTTT. Its amino acids are CASSFHDRVGTEAFF. Rearrangement joined TRBV12-3 or TRBV12-4 to TRBJ1-1, with 7 central nucleotides matching TRBD1. Here V drops 3 bases and J drops 4 bases, and the junction holds 8 bases not matched to any gene. Measured from the cysteine to the phenylalanine, the CDR3 is 15 residues long. Only CDR3 DNA is held: 45 bases, read in frame from base 1.